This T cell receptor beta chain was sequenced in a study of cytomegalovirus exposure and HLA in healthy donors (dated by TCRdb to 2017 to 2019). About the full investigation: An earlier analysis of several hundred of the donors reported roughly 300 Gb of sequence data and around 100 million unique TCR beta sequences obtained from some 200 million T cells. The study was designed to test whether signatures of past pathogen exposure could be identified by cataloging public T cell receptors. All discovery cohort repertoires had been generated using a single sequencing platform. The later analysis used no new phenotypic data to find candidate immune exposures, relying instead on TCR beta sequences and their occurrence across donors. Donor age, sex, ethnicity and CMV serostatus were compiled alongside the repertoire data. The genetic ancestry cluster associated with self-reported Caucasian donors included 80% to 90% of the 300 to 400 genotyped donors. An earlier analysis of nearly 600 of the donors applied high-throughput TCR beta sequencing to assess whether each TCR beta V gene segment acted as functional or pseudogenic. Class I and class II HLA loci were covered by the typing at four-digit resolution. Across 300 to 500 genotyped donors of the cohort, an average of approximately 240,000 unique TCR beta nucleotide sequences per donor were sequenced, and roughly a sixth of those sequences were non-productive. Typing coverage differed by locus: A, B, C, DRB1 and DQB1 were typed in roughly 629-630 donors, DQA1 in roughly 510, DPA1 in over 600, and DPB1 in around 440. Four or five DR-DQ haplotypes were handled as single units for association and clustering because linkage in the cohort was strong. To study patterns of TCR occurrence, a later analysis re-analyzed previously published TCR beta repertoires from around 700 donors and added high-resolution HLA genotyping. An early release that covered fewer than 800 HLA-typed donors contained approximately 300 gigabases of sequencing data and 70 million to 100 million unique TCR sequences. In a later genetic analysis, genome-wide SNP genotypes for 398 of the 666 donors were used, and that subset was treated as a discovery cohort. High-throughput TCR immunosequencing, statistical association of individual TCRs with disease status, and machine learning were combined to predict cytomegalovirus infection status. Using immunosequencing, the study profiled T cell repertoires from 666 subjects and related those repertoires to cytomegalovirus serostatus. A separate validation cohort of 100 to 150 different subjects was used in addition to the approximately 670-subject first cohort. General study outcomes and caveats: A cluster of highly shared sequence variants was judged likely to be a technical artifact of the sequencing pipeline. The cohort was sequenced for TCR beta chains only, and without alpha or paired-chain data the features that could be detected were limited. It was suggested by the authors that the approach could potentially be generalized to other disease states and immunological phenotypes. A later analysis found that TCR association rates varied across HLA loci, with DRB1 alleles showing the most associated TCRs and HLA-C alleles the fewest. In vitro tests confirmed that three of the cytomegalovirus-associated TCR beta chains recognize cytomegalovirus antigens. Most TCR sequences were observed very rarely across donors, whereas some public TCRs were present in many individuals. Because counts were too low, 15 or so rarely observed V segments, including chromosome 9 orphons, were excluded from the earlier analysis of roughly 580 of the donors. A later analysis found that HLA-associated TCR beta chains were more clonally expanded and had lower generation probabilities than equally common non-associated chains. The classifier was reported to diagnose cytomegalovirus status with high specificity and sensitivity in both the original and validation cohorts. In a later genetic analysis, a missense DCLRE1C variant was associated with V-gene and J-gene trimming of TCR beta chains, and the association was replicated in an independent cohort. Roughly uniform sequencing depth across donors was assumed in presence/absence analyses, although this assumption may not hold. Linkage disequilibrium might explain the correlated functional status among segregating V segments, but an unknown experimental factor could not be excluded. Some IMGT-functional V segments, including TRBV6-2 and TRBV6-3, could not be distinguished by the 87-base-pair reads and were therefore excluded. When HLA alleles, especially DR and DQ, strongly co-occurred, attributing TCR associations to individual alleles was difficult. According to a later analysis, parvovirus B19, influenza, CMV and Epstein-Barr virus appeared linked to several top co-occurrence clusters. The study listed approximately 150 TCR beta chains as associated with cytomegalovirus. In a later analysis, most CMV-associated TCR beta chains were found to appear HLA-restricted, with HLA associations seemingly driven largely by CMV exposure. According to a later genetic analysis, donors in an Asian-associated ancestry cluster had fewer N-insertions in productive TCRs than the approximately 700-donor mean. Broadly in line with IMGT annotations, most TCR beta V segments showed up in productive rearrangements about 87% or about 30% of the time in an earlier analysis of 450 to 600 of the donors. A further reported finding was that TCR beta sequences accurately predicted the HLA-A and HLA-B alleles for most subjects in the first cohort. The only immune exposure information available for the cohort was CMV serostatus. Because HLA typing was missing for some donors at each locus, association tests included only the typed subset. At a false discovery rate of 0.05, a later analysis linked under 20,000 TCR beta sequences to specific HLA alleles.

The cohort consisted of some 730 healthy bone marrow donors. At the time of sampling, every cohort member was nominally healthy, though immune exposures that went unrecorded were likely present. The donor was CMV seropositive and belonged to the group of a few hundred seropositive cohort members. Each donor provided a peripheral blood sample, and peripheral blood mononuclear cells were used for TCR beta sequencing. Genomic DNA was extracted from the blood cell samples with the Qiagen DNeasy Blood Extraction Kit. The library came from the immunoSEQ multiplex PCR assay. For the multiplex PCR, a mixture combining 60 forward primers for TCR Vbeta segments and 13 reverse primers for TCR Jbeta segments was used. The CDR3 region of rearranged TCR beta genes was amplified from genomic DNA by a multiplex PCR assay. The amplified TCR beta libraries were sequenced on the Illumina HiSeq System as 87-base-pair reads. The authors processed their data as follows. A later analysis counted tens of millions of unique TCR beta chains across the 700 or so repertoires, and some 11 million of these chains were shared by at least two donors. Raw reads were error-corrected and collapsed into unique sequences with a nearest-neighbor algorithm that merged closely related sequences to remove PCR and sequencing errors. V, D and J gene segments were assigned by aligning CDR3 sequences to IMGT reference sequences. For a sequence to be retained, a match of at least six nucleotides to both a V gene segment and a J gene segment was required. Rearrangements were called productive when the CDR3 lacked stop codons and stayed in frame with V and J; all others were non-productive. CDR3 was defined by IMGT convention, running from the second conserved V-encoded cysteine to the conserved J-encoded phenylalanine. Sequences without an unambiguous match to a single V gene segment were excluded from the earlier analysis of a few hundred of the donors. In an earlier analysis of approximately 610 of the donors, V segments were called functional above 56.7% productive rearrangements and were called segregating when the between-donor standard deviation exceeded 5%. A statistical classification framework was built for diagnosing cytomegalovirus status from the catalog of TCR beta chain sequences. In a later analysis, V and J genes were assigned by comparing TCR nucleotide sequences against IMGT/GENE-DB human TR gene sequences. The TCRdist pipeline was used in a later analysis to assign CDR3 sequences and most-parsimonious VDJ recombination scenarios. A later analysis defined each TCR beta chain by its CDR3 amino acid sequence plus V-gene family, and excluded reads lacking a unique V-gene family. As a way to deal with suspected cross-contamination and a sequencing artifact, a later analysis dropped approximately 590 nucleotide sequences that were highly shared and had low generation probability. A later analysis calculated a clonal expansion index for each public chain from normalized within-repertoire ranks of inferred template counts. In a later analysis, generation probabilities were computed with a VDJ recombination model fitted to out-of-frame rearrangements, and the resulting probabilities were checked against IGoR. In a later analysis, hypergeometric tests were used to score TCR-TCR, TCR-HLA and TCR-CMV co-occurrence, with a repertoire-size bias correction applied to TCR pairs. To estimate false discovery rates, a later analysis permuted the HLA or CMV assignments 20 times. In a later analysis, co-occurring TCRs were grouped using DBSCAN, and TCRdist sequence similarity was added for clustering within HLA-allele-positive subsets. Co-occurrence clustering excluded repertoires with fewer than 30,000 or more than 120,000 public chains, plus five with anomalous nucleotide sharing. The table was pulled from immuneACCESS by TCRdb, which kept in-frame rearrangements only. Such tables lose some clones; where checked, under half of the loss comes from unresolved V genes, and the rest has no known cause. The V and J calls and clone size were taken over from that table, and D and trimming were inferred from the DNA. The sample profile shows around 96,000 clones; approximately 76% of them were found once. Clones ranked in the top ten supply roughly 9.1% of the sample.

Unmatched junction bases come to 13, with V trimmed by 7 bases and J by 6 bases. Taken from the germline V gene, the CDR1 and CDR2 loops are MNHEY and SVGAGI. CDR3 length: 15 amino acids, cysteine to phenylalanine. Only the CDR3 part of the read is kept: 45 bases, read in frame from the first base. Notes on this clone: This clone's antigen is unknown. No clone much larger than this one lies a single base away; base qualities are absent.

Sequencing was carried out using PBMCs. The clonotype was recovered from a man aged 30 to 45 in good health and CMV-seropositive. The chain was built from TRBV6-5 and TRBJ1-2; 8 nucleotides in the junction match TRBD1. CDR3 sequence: CASIDRGAYLDGYTF. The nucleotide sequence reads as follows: TGTGCCAGCATTGACAGGGGCGCTTATCTGGATGGCTACACCTTC.